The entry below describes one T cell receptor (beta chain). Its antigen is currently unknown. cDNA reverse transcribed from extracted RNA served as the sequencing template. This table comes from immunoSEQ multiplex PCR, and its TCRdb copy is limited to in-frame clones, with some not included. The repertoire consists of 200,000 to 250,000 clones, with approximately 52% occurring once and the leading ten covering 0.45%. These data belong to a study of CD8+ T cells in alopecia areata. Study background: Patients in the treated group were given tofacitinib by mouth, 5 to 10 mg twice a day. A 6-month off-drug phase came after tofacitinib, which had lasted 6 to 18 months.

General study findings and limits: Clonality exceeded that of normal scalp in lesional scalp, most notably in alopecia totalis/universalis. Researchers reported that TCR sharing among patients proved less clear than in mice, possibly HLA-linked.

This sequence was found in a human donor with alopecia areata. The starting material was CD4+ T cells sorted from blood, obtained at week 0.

The CDR3 DNA follows: TGCGCCAGCAGACGGGACAGAGGCACAGATACGCAGTATTTT. Encoded protein: CASRRDRGTDTQYF. The chain combines TRBV5-1 with TRBJ2-3; TRBD1 aligns across 7 bases. Germline V gene sequence: CDR1 SGHRS, CDR2 YFSETQ. The trim removed 5 bases at V and 1 base at J, leaving 4 bases unmatched. The CDR3 is made up of 14 amino acids. Combining the CDR3 with reference TRBV5-1 and TRBJ2-3 gives the whole variable domain KAGVTQTPRYLIKTRGQQVTLSCSPISGHRSVSWYQQTPGQGLQFLFEYFSETQRNKGNFPGRFSGRQFSNSRSEMNVSTLELGDSALYLCASRRDRGTDTQYFGPGTRLTVL.